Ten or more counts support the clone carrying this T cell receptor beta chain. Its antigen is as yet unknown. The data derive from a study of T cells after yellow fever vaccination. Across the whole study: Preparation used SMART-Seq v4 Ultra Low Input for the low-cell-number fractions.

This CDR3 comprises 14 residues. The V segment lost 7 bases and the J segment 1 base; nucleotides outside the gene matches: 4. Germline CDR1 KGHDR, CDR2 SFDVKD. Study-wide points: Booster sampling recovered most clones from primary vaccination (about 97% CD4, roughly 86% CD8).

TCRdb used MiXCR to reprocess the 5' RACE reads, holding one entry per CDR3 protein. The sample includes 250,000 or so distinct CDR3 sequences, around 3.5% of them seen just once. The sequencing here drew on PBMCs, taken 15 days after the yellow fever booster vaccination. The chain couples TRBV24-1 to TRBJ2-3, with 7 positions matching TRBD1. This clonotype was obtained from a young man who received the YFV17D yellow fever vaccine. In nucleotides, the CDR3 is TGTGCCACCAGCCTCGGACAGGGCACAGATACGCAGTATTTT. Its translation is CATSLGQGTDTQYF.